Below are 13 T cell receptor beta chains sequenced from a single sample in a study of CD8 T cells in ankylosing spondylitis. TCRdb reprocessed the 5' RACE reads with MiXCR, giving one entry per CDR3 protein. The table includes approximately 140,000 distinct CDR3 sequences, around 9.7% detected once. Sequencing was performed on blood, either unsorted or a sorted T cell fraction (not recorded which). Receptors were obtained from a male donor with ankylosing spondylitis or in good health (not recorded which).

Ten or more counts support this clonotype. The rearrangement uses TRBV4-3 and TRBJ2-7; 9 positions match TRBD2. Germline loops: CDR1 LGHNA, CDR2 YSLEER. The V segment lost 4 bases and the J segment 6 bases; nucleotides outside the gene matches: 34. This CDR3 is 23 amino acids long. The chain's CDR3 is CASSPLWGTGILAGTAPGREQYF. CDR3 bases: TGCGCCAGCAGCCCCTTATGGGGAACAGGAATTCTAGCGGGAACCGCCCCTGGCCGCGAGCAGTACTTC.

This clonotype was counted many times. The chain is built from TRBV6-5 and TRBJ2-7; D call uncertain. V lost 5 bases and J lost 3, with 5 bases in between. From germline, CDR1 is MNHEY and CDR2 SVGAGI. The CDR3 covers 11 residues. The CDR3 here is CASSGLYEQYF. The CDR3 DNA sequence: TGTGCCAGCAGTGGCCTCTACGAGCAGTACTTC.

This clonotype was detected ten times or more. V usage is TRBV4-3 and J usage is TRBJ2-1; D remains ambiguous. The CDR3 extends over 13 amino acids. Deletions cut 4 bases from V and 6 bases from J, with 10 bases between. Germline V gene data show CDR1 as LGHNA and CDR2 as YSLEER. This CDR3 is CASSRRVGNEQFF. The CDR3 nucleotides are TGCGCCAGCAGCCGAAGGGTTGGCAATGAGCAGTTCTTC.

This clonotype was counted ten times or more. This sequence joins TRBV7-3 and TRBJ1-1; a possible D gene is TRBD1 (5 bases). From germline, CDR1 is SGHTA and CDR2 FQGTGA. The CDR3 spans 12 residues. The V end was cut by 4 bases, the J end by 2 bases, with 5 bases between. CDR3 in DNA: TGTGCCAGCAGCTGGGGCAACACTGAAGCTTTCTTT. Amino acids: CASSWGNTEAFF.

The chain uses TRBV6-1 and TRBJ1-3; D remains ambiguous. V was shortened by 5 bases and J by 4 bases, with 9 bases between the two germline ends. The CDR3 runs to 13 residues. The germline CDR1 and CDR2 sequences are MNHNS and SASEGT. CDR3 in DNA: TGTGCCAGCAGTATTAGAACGGGAAACACCATATATTTT. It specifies CASSIRTGNTIYF.

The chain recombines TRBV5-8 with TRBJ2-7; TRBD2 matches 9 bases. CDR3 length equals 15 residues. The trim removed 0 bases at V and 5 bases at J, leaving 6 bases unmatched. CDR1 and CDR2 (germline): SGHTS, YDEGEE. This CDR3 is CASSLASGILDEQYF. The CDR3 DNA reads TGTGCCAGCAGCTTGGCTAGCGGGATTCTCGACGAGCAGTACTTC. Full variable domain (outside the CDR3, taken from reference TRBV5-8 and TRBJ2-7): EAGVTQSPTHLIKTRGQQATLRCSPISGHTSVYWYQQALGLGLQFLLWYDEGEERNRGNFPPRFSGRQFPNYSSELNVNALELEDSALYLCASSLASGILDEQYFGPGTRLTVT.

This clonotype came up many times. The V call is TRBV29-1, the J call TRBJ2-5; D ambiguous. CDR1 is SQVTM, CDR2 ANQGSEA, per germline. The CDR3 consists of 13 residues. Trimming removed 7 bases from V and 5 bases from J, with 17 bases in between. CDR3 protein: CSANPRSQETQYF. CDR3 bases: TGCAGCGCCAACCCCAGGTCACAGGAGACCCAGTACTTC. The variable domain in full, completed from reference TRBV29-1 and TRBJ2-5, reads SAVISQKPSRDICQRGTSLTIQCQVDSQVTMMFWYRQQPGQSLTLIATANQGSEATYESGFVIDKFPISRPNLTFSTLTVSNMSPEDSSIYLCSANPRSQETQYFGPGTRLLVL.

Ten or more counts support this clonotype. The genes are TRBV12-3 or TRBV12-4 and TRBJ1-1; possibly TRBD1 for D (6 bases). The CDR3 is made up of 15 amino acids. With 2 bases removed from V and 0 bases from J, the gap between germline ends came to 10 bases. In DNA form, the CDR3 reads TGTGCCAGCAGTTTACGCCAGGGGATGAACACTGAAGCTTTCTTT. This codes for CASSLRQGMNTEAFF.

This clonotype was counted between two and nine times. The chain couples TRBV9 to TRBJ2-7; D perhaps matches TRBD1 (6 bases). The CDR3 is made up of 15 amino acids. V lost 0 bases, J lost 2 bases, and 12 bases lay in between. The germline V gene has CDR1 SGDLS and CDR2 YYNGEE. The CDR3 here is CASSVGQGTTYEQYF. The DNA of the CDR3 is TGTGCCAGCAGCGTAGGTCAGGGGACAACCTACGAGCAGTACTTC.

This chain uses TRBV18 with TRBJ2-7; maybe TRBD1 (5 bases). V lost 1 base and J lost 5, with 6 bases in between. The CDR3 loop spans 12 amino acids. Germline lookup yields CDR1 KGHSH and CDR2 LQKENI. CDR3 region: CASSPLTDEQYF. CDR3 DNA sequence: TGTGCCAGCTCACCACTGACAGACGAGCAGTACTTC.

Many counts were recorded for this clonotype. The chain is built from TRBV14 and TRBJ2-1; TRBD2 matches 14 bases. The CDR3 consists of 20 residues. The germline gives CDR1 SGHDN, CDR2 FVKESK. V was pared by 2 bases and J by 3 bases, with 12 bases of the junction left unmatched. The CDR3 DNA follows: TGTGCCAGCAGCCAACTAAATCGGACTAGCGGGAGGTCCGTCTACAATGAGCAGTTCTTC. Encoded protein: CASSQLNRTSGRSVYNEQFF.

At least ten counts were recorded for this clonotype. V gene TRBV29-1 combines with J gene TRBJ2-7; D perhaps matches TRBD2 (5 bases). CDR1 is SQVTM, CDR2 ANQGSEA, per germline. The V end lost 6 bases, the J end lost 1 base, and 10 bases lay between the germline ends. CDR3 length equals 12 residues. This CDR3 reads CSVRTVSYEQYF. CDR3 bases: TGCAGCGTCCGGACTGTATCCTACGAGCAGTACTTC.

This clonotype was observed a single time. Here the CDR3 DNA reads TGTGCCAGCAGCCCCGGGACGCAGTACAATCAGCCCCAGCATTTT. Translation: CASSPGTQYNQPQHF. V usage is TRBV7-2 and J usage is TRBJ1-5; tentatively, D is TRBD1 (5 bases). This CDR3 contains 15 residues. V shed 5 bases and J shed 3 bases, with 14 bases lying between them. From germline, CDR1 is SGHTA and CDR2 FQGNSA.